The 32 T cell receptor beta chains below all came from one sample that was sequenced in a study of beta chain bispecific antibodies for T cell cancers. Findings of the study overall: The leukemia cells, rather than normal T cells, gave most of the targeted TRBV signal.

These receptors have no identified antigens. Expansion lasted 2 to 3 days, with either anti-CD3 antibody OKT3 or CD3/CD28 beads. Each CDR3 protein gets one entry after TCRdb re-called the 5' RACE reads with MiXCR. The data contain around 15,000 distinct CDR3 sequences, around 2.1% of them seen just once; the ten biggest clones take up about 7%. Sample: healthy donor T cells cultured with leukemia cells. All receptors come from a human donor in good health. Some clones in this sample may be carry-over from other donors' samples.

This clonotype was seen at least ten times. The chain uses TRBV5-1 and TRBJ1-4; possible D gene TRBD1, 5 bases. This CDR3 spans 15 amino acids. Trimming removed 4 bases from V and 7 bases from J, with 17 bases in between. Germline CDR1 reads SGHRS; CDR2 reads YFSETQ. CDR3 DNA sequence: TGCGCCAGCAGCCTGGAACCAGGGCTAAGTGAAAAACTGTTTTTT. Its protein product is CASSLEPGLSEKLFF.

By its share, this clonotype is medium-sized. The J gene is TRBJ1-1, the V gene TRBV3-1, with D unresolved. Per germline, CDR1 LGHDT and CDR2 YNNKEL (reference sequence). The germline V and J ends were trimmed by 1 base and 4 bases, with 16 bases remaining between them. The CDR3 extends over 16 amino acids. The CDR3 bases are TGTGCCAGCAGCCAAGTGAAGGGAAGGATTGGCACTGAAGCTTTCTTT. It encodes CASSQVKGRIGTEAFF.

Ten or more counts support this clonotype. The chain uses TRBV29-1 and TRBJ2-7; 11 bases map to TRBD1. After removal of 2 bases from V and 4 bases from J, the junction contained 7 bases not matched to a gene. This CDR3 has 15 residues. Germline loops: CDR1 SQVTM, CDR2 ANQGSEA. Here the CDR3 DNA reads TGCAGCGTTGAATCCCCGGGACAGGGGGTATACGAGCAGTACTTC. It translates to CSVESPGQGVYEQYF.

The genes are TRBV15 and TRBJ2-7, with 8 bases fitting TRBD1. This CDR3 is built from 13 residues. CDR1 is LNHNV and CDR2 is YYDKDF in the germline V gene (reference sequence). Trimming removed 3 bases from V and 11 bases from J; junction bases left unmatched: 9. The CDR3 protein is CATSRDGQGSKYF. CDR3 DNA: TGTGCCACCAGCAGGGATGGACAGGGCAGTAAGTACTTC.

This clonotype came up many times. The chain combines TRBV20-1 with TRBJ2-3, with D possibly TRBD2 on 5 matching bases. The CDR3 is 16 amino acids. The germline gives CDR1 DFQATT, CDR2 SNEGSKA (reference sequence). The germline V and J ends were trimmed by 1 base and 4 bases, with 18 bases remaining between them. CDR3 protein: CSARGLKAMEADTQYF. The CDR3 DNA follows: TGCAGTGCTAGAGGCCTTAAGGCAATGGAGGCAGATACGCAGTATTTT.

This clonotype was observed many times. This rearrangement joins TRBV19 to TRBJ1-2; 7 bases are a match to TRBD1. CDR3 length: 14 amino acids. Germline-derived CDR1 and CDR2 are LNHDA and SQIVND (reference sequence). V trimming: 3 bases; J trimming: 8 bases; junction bases outside the gene matches: 9. CDR3 DNA: TGTGCCAGTAGTATGACAGGGCTAGGGGACGGCTACACCTTC. Its translation is CASSMTGLGDGYTF.

This clonotype occurred many times. V is TRBV6-9 and J is TRBJ2-5; either TRBD1 or TRBD2 may supply D (5 bases each). V gave up 5 bases and J gave up 7 bases, with 17 bases separating them. This CDR3 comprises 14 residues. Germline CDR1 is MNHGY and CDR2 is SVAAGI. The CDR3 region has the DNA TGTGCCAGCAGTACCCCGGGGCCTCCCAGGACCCAGTACTTC. Amino acid sequence: CASSTPGPPRTQYF.

This clonotype has ten or more counts. The J gene is TRBJ1-4, the V gene TRBV3-1; D call uncertain. V shed 2 bases and J shed 8 bases, with 3 bases lying between them. The CDR3 is 11 amino acids. The germline V gene has CDR1 LGHDT and CDR2 YNNKEL (reference sequence). CDR3 DNA sequence: TGTGCCAGCAGCCAACGGGAAAAACTGTTTTTT. It codes for CASSQREKLFF.

This clonotype was recorded at least ten times. The chain combines TRBV9 with TRBJ2-1, with 8 positions matching TRBD1. Germline values: CDR1 SGDLS, CDR2 YYNGEE. The CDR3 has 15 residues. With V trimmed by 6 bases and J by 5 bases, 10 bases remained unmatched. In DNA form, the CDR3 reads TGTGCCAGCAACCTACAGGGACAGGAAGACAATGAGCAGTTCTTC. Translation: CASNLQGQEDNEQFF.

This clonotype was seen at least ten times. V is TRBV27 and J is TRBJ2-1; 12 positions agree with TRBD1. The CDR3 runs to 16 residues. From germline, CDR1 is MNHEY and CDR2 SMNVEV (reference sequence). Trimming cost V 5 bases and J 7 bases; bases outside gene matches: 9. CDR3 DNA: TGTGCCAGCAGTCAAACCGGGACAGGGGGCGGGAATGAGCAGTTCTTC. As protein: CASSQTGTGGGNEQFF.

This clonotype occurred many times. This sequence joins TRBV3-1 and TRBJ2-7; weak D call: TRBD2 (6 bases). CDR3 length: 13 residues. Between the trimmed V and J ends, which lost 4 bases and 3 bases, there was a span of 10 bases. From germline, CDR1 is LGHDT and CDR2 YNNKEL (reference sequence). In DNA form, the CDR3 reads TGTGCCAGCAGCCCGGGCGGGGACTACGAGCAGTACTTC. The encoded protein is CASSPGGDYEQYF.

This clonotype was observed many times. V usage is TRBV20-1 and J usage is TRBJ1-4; D is perhaps TRBD1 (6 bases). Germline lookup yields CDR1 DFQATT and CDR2 SNEGSKA (reference sequence). The CDR3 length is 15 residues. V lost 0 bases, J lost 7 bases, and 15 bases lay in between. The CDR3 region has the DNA TGCAGTGCTAGAGATACAGGGCGGGGGATTGAAAAACTGTTTTTT. Translating it yields CSARDTGRGIEKLFF.

This clonotype was found many times. The gene calls are TRBV4-1 and TRBJ2-1, with TRBD2 matching 11 bases. Germline assignment: CDR1 MGHRA and CDR2 YSYEKL. V lost 4 bases, J lost 10 bases, and 12 bases stayed unmatched. This CDR3 has 16 amino acids. Here the CDR3 reads CASSLLLAGGPKEQFF. The CDR3 nucleotides are TGCGCCAGCAGCCTCCTCCTAGCGGGGGGCCCCAAAGAGCAGTTCTTC.

This clonotype was seen at least ten times. This chain links TRBV7-9 with TRBJ2-2, with D possibly called TRBD1 or TRBD2 (5 bases each). Between the trimmed V and J ends, which lost 5 bases and 0 bases, there was a span of 16 bases. CDR3 length: 17 residues. Per germline, CDR1 SEHNR and CDR2 FQNEAQ (reference sequence). The CDR3 bases are TGTGCCAGCAGCCGACCCATGCGAGGGGCGAACACCGGGGAGCTGTTTTTT. Translating gives CASSRPMRGANTGELFF.

This clonotype is medium-sized within its sample. The chain employs TRBV7-3 and TRBJ2-5; 8 positions agree with TRBD1. The junction had 5 bases not matched to a gene; V was cut back by 6 bases and J by 5 bases. CDR3 size: 13 residues. CDR1 SGHTA and CDR2 FQGTGA come from the germline V gene. The CDR3 DNA is TGTGCCAGCAGTTCCGGACAGGGTGAGACCCAGTACTTC. Its protein is CASSSGQGETQYF. The variable domain in full, completed from reference TRBV7-3 and TRBJ2-5, reads GAGVSQTPSNKVTEKGKYVELRCDPISGHTALYWYRQSLGQGPEFLIYFQGTGAADDSGLPNDRFFAVRPEGSVSTLKIQRTERGDSAVYLCASSSGQGETQYFGPGTRLLVL.

This clonotype appeared many times. The chain joins TRBV6-5 to TRBJ2-1, with TRBD1 matching over 8 bases. CDR3 length: 14 amino acids. V was pared by 7 bases and J by 6 bases, with 8 bases of the junction left unmatched. Germline assignment: CDR1 MNHEY and CDR2 SVGAGI. The CDR3 DNA follows: TGTGCCAGCACCACCGGGACAGGAGCCAATGAGCAGTTCTTC. Translated, it gives CASTTGTGANEQFF.

This clonotype came up many times. J is TRBJ2-1 and V is TRBV7-6; 7 bases are shared with TRBD1. CDR1 is SGHVS and CDR2 is FNYEAQ in the germline V gene. The CDR3 runs to 15 residues. V was clipped by 5 bases and J by 3 bases; unmatched bases: 7. DNA for the CDR3: TGTGCCAGCAGCCATTGGGACAGTTTCTACAATGAGCAGTTCTTC. Amino acid sequence: CASSHWDSFYNEQFF.

This clonotype was detected only a few times. The rearrangement links TRBV28 to TRBJ1-1; D is unclear. The CDR3 spans 12 residues. V lost 3 bases and J 7 bases, leaving 9 bases between the germline ends. Germline V CDR1 and CDR2: MDHEN, SYDVKM. The chain's CDR3 is CASSLRGIEAFF. The CDR3 DNA reads as TGTGCCAGCAGTTTGAGAGGAATTGAAGCTTTCTTT.

At least ten counts were recorded for this clonotype. This sequence joins TRBV14 and TRBJ1-2; no reliable D call. Trimming cost V 0 bases and J 5 bases, with 10 bases left between them. The CDR3 has 14 residues. In germline, CDR1 is SGHDN, CDR2 FVKESK. CDR3 bases: TGTGCCAGCAGCCAAGAAATGGACCTGTATGGCTACACCTTC. Translation: CASSQEMDLYGYTF.

This clonotype has at least ten counts. CDR3 nucleotides: TGTGCCAGCAGAAAGGGGGCGGGGGAGACCCAGTACTTC. It is translated as CASRKGAGETQYF. This sequence joins TRBV2 and TRBJ2-5, with D perhaps TRBD1 (7 bases). CDR3 length equals 13 residues. Germline CDR1 SNHLY, CDR2 FYNNEI. Trimming left V 6 bases short and J 5 bases short, with 13 bases between.

This clonotype appeared many times. CDR3 DNA sequence: TGCAGCTCCCGCCCCAGTCTAGCGGGGGATGCTGAGCAGTTCTTC. This translates into CSSRPSLAGDAEQFF. V usage is TRBV29-1 and J usage is TRBJ2-1; 10 bases fit TRBD2. In germline, CDR1 is SQVTM, CDR2 ANQGSEA. There are 15 residues in the CDR3. The V and J ends lost 8 bases and 9 bases, in that order; junction bases with no gene match: 16.

This clonotype has a count of ten or more. V is TRBV27 and J is TRBJ2-7; possibly TRBD1 for D (6 bases). The V and J ends lost 3 bases and 3 bases respectively, with 9 bases between them. This CDR3 has 13 residues. Germline V gene lookup returns CDR1 MNHEY and CDR2 SMNVEV (reference sequence). Here the CDR3 DNA reads TGTGCCAGCAGTTTTGGACAGTACTACGAGCAGTACTTC. Translated: CASSFGQYYEQYF.

The table lists this clonotype with many counts. The chain links TRBV12-3 or TRBV12-4 to TRBJ2-3; D gene unclear. The CDR3 length is 15 residues. Trimming left V 6 bases short and J 2 bases short, with 15 bases between. The CDR3 reads CASSLGRHPTDTQYF. CDR3 sequence (DNA): TGTGCCAGCAGCCTCGGACGGCATCCCACAGATACGCAGTATTTT.

This clonotype ranks as medium-sized. This chain uses TRBV7-3 with TRBJ2-3; D is perhaps TRBD1 (5 bases). Trimming removed 2 bases from V and 4 bases from J, with 7 bases in between. CDR1 is SGHTA and CDR2 is FQGTGA in the germline V gene. The CDR3 length is 13 residues. The CDR3 nucleotides read TGTGCCAGCAGCTTAGGGGCCGCAGATACGCAGTATTTT. Translation gives CASSLGAADTQYF.

This clonotype has at least ten counts. The chain combines TRBV5-1 with TRBJ2-3; 8 bases align to TRBD1. The CDR3 has 15 amino acids. Trimming took 4 bases from V and 2 from J; bases not matched to a gene: 6. The germline V gene has CDR1 SGHRS and CDR2 YFSETQ. CDR3: CASSPGQGDTDTQYF. The CDR3 nucleotides are TGCGCCAGCAGCCCCGGACAGGGAGACACAGATACGCAGTATTTT.

Ten or more counts support this clonotype. The V and J genes are TRBV5-4 and TRBJ2-3, with D perhaps matching TRBD2 (5 bases). Trimming left V 1 base short and J 1 base short, with 10 bases between. CDR3 size: 15 residues. The germline V gene has CDR1 SGHNT and CDR2 YYREEE (reference sequence). The DNA for the CDR3 is TGTGCCAGCAGCTTGATAGTCGGGGGCACAGATACGCAGTATTTT. It is translated as CASSLIVGGTDTQYF. Full variable domain (remainder filled in from reference TRBV5-4 and TRBJ2-3): ETGVTQSPTHLIKTRGQQVTLRCSSQSGHNTVSWYQQALGQGPQFIFQYYREEENGRGNFPPRFSGLQFPNYSSELNVNALELDDSALYLCASSLIVGGTDTQYFGPGTRLTVL.

This clonotype was recorded many times. The V and J genes are TRBV18 and TRBJ2-5, with TRBD1 matching over 8 bases. Looked up from germline, CDR1 is KGHSH and CDR2 is LQKENI. The CDR3 has 13 amino acids. V shed 6 bases, J shed 11 bases, and the junction held 11 bases outside the gene matches. CDR3 bases: TGTGCCAGCTCGGACAGGGTGTCGGTGGAACAGTACTTC. Encoded protein: CASSDRVSVEQYF.

This clonotype was seen ten or more times. The chain joins TRBV7-3 to TRBJ2-6; TRBD1 aligns across 8 bases. The CDR3 consists of 18 residues. Germline loops: CDR1 SGHTA, CDR2 FQGTGA. V dropped 3 bases and J dropped 0; count of bases not matched to a gene: 7. CDR3 amino acids: CASSLTGAPFSGANVLTF. In DNA, the CDR3 is TGTGCCAGCAGCTTGACAGGGGCCCCCTTCTCTGGGGCCAACGTCCTGACTTTC.

This clonotype occurred many times. The V and J genes are TRBV5-4 and TRBJ1-6; no clear D. V lost 4 bases and J lost 7, with 12 bases in between. CDR1 SGHNT and CDR2 YYREEE come from the germline V gene (reference sequence). The CDR3 covers 14 residues. CDR3 coding DNA: TGTGCCAGCAGCGGAACGTGGGCAAATTCACCCCTCCACTTT. The encoded protein is CASSGTWANSPLHF.

This clonotype was observed at least ten times. The genes are TRBV6-5 and TRBJ1-2; D gene ambiguous. This CDR3 spans 15 amino acids. The V gene lost 6 bases and the J gene lost 6 bases, with 20 bases spanning the gap. Germline V lookup: CDR1 MNHEY, CDR2 SVGAGI. The CDR3 DNA reads TGTGCCAGCAGCCCGGAGAGTAGAGGAGGCCATGGCTACACCTTC. Encoded protein: CASSPESRGGHGYTF.

By frequency in the sample, this clonotype is medium-sized (0.01 to 0.1%). V usage is TRBV20-1 and J usage is TRBJ1-2; TRBD1 matches at 8 bases. The CDR3 is made up of 13 amino acids. From germline, CDR1 is DFQATT and CDR2 SNEGSKA (reference sequence). CDR3 nucleotide sequence: TGCAGGATACTAACAGGGGGGGTCGATGGCTACACCTTC. Its protein is CRILTGGVDGYTF.

This clonotype was observed many times. V is TRBV5-1 and J is TRBJ2-3; 10 bases line up with TRBD1. Germline V gene lookup returns CDR1 SGHRS and CDR2 YFSETQ. Trimming cost V 4 bases and J 3 bases; bases outside gene matches: 2. CDR3 length: 14 residues. The CDR3 DNA is TGCGCCAGCAGCGGGACAGGGGTGACAGATACGCAGTATTTT. It yields the protein CASSGTGVTDTQYF.